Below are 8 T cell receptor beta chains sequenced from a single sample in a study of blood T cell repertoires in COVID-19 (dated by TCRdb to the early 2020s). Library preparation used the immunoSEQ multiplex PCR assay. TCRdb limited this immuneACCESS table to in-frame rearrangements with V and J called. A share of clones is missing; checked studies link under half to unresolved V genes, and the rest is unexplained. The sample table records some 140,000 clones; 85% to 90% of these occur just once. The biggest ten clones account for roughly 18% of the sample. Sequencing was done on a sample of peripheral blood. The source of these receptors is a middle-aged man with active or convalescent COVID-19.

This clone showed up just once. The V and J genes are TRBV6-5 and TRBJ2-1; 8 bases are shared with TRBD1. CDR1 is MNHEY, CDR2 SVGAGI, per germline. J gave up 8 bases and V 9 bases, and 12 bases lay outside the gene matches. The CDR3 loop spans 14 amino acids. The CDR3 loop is CASTVRQGKDEQFF. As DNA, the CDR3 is TGTGCCAGTACCGTCAGACAGGGGAAAGATGAGCAGTTCTTC.

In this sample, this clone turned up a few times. Here the CDR3 reads CASSPWTTSYNSPLHF. Here the CDR3 DNA reads TGCGCCAGCAGCCCTTGGACTACCTCCTATAATTCACCCCTCCACTTT. This chain uses TRBV5-1 with TRBJ1-6; D call uncertain. Germline CDR1 is SGHRS and CDR2 is YFSETQ. The ends were cut back, 4 bases at V and 0 bases at J, with 11 bases in the middle. There are 16 residues in the CDR3.

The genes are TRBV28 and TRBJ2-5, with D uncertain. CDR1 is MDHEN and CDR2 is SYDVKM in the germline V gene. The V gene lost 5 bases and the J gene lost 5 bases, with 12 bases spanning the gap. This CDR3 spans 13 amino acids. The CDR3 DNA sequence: TGTGCCAGCAGTCCGGCGGCTAGGGAGACCCAGTACTTC. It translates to CASSPAARETQYF. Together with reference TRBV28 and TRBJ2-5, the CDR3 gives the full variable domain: DVKVTQSSRYLVKRTGEKVFLECVQDMDHENMFWYRQDPGLGLRLIYFSYDVKMKEKGDIPEGYSVSREKKERFSLILESASTNQTSMYLCASSPAARETQYFGPGTRLLVL.

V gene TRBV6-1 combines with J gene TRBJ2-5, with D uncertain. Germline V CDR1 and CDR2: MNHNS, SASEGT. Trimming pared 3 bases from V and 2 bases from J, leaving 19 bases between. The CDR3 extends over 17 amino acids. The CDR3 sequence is CASSDGFYETLQETQYF. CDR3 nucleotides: TGTGCCAGCAGTGACGGGTTCTATGAAACGTTACAAGAGACCCAGTACTTC.

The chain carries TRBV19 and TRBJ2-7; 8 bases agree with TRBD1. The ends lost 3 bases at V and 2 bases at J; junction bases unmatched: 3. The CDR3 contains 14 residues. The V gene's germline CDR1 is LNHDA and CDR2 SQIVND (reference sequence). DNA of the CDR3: TGTGCCAGTAGTATCCGGGACAGGCCCTACGAGCAGTACTTC. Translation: CASSIRDRPYEQYF.

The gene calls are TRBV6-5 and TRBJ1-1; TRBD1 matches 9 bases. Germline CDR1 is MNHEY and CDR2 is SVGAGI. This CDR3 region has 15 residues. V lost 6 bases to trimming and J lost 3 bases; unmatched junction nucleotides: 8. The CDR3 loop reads CASRRGTGRDTEAFF. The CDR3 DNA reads TGTGCCAGCAGGAGAGGGACAGGGCGGGACACTGAAGCTTTCTTT.

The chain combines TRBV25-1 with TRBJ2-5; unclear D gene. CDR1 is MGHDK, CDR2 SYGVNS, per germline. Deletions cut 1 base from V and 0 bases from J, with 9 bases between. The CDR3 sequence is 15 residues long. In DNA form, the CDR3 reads TGTGCCAGCAGTGAATTCTTACAGCACCAAGAGACCCAGTACTTC. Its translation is CASSEFLQHQETQYF.

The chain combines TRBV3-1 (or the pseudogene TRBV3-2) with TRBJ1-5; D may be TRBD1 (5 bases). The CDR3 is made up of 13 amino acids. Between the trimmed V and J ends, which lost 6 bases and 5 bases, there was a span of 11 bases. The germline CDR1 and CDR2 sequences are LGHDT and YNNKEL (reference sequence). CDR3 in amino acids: CASSYTGDQPQHF. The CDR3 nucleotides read TGTGCCAGCAGTTATACAGGAGATCAGCCCCAGCATTTT.